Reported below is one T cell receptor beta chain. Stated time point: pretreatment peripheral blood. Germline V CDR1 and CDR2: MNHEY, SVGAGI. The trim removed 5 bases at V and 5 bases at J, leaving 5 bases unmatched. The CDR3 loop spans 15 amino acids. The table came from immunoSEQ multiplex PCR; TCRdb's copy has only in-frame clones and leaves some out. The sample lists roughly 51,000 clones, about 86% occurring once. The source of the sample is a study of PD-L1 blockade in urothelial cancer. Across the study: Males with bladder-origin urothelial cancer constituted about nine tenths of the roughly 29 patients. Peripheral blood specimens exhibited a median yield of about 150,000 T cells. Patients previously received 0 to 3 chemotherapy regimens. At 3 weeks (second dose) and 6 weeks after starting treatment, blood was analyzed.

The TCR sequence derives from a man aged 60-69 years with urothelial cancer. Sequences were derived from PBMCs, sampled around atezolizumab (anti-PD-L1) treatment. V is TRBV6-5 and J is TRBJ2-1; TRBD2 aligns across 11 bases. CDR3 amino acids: CASSLAGGPNNEQFF. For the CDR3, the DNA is TGTGCCAGCAGTCTAGCGGGAGGCCCCAACAATGAGCAGTTCTTC.